Below are 7 T cell receptor beta chains sequenced from a single sample in a study of blood T cell repertoires in COVID-19. Sequenced by immunoSEQ multiplex PCR; TCRdb stores in-frame clones only, minus some. This sample has a few hundred thousand clones, with 80% to 90% found just once. Material: PBMCs or T cells enriched from blood (not recorded which). These receptors were collected from a woman younger than 35 who had recovered from COVID-19.

The CDR3 DNA sequence: TGTGCCAGCAGCCTCGGACTAGCGGGCGCGGGATCCTACAATGAGCAGTTCTTC. This gives the protein CASSLGLAGAGSYNEQFF. The rearrangement uses TRBV3-1 (or the pseudogene TRBV3-2) and TRBJ2-1; 11 nucleotides line up with TRBD2. V lost 4 bases to trimming and J lost 1 base; unmatched junction nucleotides: 9. This CDR3 is built from 18 residues. Looked up from germline, CDR1 is LGHDT and CDR2 is YNNKEL (reference sequence).

This clone appeared a few times. This chain uses TRBV11-2 with TRBJ2-7; TRBD1 agrees at 7 bases. Germline loops: CDR1 SGHAT, CDR2 FQNNGV. The CDR3 consists of 17 residues. J gave up 3 bases and V 1 base, and 12 bases lay outside the gene matches. CDR3 coding DNA: TGTGCCAGCAGCTTAGGAACAGGGGCTAGGGCCCACTACGAGCAGTACTTC. Translating it yields CASSLGTGARAHYEQYF.

This chain joins TRBV7-8 and TRBJ1-4; a weak D match, TRBD1 (5 bases). V lost 5 bases, J lost 8 bases, and 18 bases lay in between. The germline gives CDR1 SGHVS, CDR2 FQNEAQ. The CDR3 runs to 15 residues. The CDR3 DNA sequence: TGTGCCAGCAGCCCCCCGGTCGGGGGAGGCGAAAAACTGTTTTTT. Its translation is CASSPPVGGGEKLFF.

The rearrangement joins TRBV5-6 to TRBJ1-3; perhaps TRBD1 as D (6 bases). Germline CDR1 and CDR2: SGHDT and YYEEEE. Trimming stripped 4 bases from V and 4 bases from J, with 12 bases between. The CDR3 is 14 amino acids. CDR3 nucleotide sequence: TGTGCCAGCAGCCGACAGGTAAGGGGAAACACCATATATTTT. As protein: CASSRQVRGNTIYF.

CDR3: CASSLPGAEAFF. CDR3 nucleotides: TGTGCCAGCAGTCTCCCGGGGGCTGAAGCTTTCTTT. This chain connects TRBV6-5 to TRBJ1-1; tentative D call: TRBD1 (5 bases). Germline CDR1 MNHEY, CDR2 SVGAGI. Trimming took off 5 bases at V and 6 bases at J, with 10 bases between the two ends. CDR3 length: 12 amino acids.

V and J are TRBV5-1 and TRBJ1-1; D gene unclear. The CDR3 is 12 amino acids. Trimming cost V 4 bases and J 10 bases, with 14 bases left between them. CDR1 and CDR2 (germline): SGHRS, YFSETQ. The CDR3 nucleotides are TGCGCCAGCAGCAACGACTACTCTGGAGCTTTCTTT. Protein sequence: CASSNDYSGAFF.

The chain has TRBV25-1 and TRBJ1-6; 7 nucleotides align to TRBD1. Germline V lookup: CDR1 MGHDK, CDR2 SYGVNS. V lost 6 bases to trimming and J lost 6 bases; unmatched junction nucleotides: 5. This CDR3 is built from 14 residues. The CDR3 sequence: CASSRDRINSPLHF. In DNA form, the CDR3 reads TGTGCCAGCAGCAGGGACAGAATTAATTCACCCCTCCACTTT.